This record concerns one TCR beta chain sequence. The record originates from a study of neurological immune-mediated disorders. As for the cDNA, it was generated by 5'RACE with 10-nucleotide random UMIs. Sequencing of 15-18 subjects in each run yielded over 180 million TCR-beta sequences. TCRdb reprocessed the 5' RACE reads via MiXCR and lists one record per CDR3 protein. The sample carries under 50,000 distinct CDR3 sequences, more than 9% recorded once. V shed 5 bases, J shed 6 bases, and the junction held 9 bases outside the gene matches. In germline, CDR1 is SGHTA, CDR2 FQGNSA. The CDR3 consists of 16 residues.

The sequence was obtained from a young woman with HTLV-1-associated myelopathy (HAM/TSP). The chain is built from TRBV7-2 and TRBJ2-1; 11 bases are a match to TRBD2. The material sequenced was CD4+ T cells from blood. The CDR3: CASSRVFSGGVNEQFF. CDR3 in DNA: TGTGCCAGCAGCCGGGTCTTTAGCGGGGGGGTCAATGAGCAGTTCTTC.